The TCR beta chain under discussion was sequenced for a study of blood T cell repertoires in COVID-19. The sample holds a few counts of this clone. Profiled with immunoSEQ multiplex PCR; TCRdb holds only in-frame clones, not every one. The sample consists of about 39,000 clones, about four fifths of them appearing once. The germline V and J ends were trimmed by 5 bases and 5 bases, with 7 bases remaining between them. Looked up from germline, CDR1 is LGHDT and CDR2 is YNNKEL (reference sequence). This CDR3 is 13 amino acids long. The receptor's source is a man in his sixties or seventies with acute or convalescent COVID-19. Sequenced: peripheral blood. This chain connects TRBV3-1 (or the pseudogene TRBV3-2) to TRBJ1-6; D unclear. The CDR3 loop reads CASSAVNNSPLHF. CDR3 in DNA: TGTGCCAGCAGCGCGGTAAATAATTCACCCCTCCACTTT.